This TCR beta chain was identified during a study of cytomegalovirus exposure and HLA in healthy donors. Note on this clone: Its antigen remains unidentified.

The PCR contained 60 Vbeta and 13 Jbeta primers. The repertoire was sequenced with immunoSEQ multiplex PCR; TCRdb's copy has only in-frame clones and lacks some. The sample has 85,000 to 120,000 clones, about 75% seen once. General study points: According to reports, the classifier identified cytomegalovirus status with high specificity and sensitivity. Reportedly, fewer N-insertions than the roughly 700-donor mean appeared in an Asian-associated ancestry cluster in a later analysis.

Those who donated were healthy bone marrow donors. Germline values: CDR1 MNHNS, CDR2 SASEGT. This CDR3 is built from 17 residues. V gave up 2 bases and J gave up 1 base; unmatched junction bases: 11. The sequencing sample was made of PBMCs. The gene calls are TRBV6-1 and TRBJ2-7, with 7 positions matching TRBD2. This TCR derives from a middle-aged man in good health and CMV-seronegative. The CDR3 reads CASSERYYGTMSYEQYF. CDR3 sequence (DNA): TGTGCCAGCAGTGAAAGGTATTATGGGACTATGTCCTACGAGCAGTACTTC.